This is a list of T cell receptor beta chains from one sample in a study of blood T cell dynamics during melanoma immunotherapy. The assay was immunoSEQ multiplex PCR, and TCRdb's table has in-frame clones only and misses some. Of 11,000 to 15,000 clones in the sample, more than 80% were seen once. The sample consisted of blood, taken from a patient treated with checkpoint blockade. These TCRs come from a human donor with melanoma. CDR3s include the opening cysteine and the closing phenylalanine or tryptophan.

CDR3 protein: CASVVQPSPNQPQHF
CDR3 length: 15
J gene: TRBJ1-5
V gene: TRBV6-6

CDR3 protein: CASSPRGQGYEQYF
CDR3 length: 14
J gene: TRBJ2-7
V gene: TRBV27

CDR3 protein: CASTGQSSYEQYF
CDR3 length: 13
J gene: NA
V gene: TRBV23-1

CDR3 protein: CASSEGGGQTYEQYF
CDR3 length: 15
J gene: TRBJ2-7
V gene: TRBV25-1

CDR3 protein: CASSVQGANYGYTF
CDR3 length: 14
J gene: TRBJ1-2
V gene: TRBV27

CDR3 protein: CASSPGSTDTQYF
CDR3 length: 13
J gene: TRBJ2-3
V gene: TRBV7-9

CDR3 protein: CASSLTGSFTYEQYF
CDR3 length: 15
J gene: TRBJ2-7
V gene: TRBV28

CDR3 protein: CASSAEGGYNSPLHF
CDR3 length: 15
J gene: TRBJ1-6
V gene: TRBV9

CDR3 protein: CAWSGRRGWGGYTF
CDR3 length: 14
J gene: TRBJ1-2
V gene: TRBV30

CDR3 protein: CASSKGQGETQYF
CDR3 length: 13
J gene: TRBJ2-5
V gene: TRBV21-1

CDR3 protein: CASTLDRGLYGYTF
CDR3 length: 14
J gene: TRBJ1-2
V gene: TRBV2

CDR3 protein: CSVERSGGQVYEQYF
CDR3 length: 15
J gene: NA
V gene: TRBV29-1

CDR3 protein: CASEAQPIDYQETQYF
CDR3 length: 16
J gene: TRBJ2-5
V gene: TRBV7-9

CDR3 protein: CASRGRGGYAGELFF
CDR3 length: 15
J gene: TRBJ2-2
V gene: TRBV2

CDR3 protein: CASSPSFMNEQYF
CDR3 length: 13
J gene: TRBJ2-7
V gene: TRBV7-2

CDR3 protein: CASSYGRLWSGELFF
CDR3 length: 15
J gene: TRBJ2-2
V gene: TRBV6-5

CDR3 protein: CASSLQAGGPKFF
CDR3 length: 13
J gene: TRBJ2-1
V gene: TRBV5-1

CDR3 protein: CSVEDSQGAYEQYF
CDR3 length: 14
J gene: TRBJ2-7
V gene: TRBV29-1

CDR3 protein: CASSLFGRAVNTEAFF
CDR3 length: 16
J gene: TRBJ1-1
V gene: TRBV28

CDR3 protein: CATSRAGTSYEQYF
CDR3 length: 14
J gene: TRBJ2-7
V gene: TRBV15

CDR3 protein: CASSWGREIYGYTF
CDR3 length: 14
J gene: TRBJ1-2
V gene: TRBV5-8

CDR3 protein: CASSSWTSGSRADTQYF
CDR3 length: 17
J gene: TRBJ2-3
V gene: TRBV27

CDR3 protein: CASTPSYGTNVLQYF
CDR3 length: 15
J gene: TRBJ2-3
V gene: TRBV7-2

CDR3 protein: CASSLPPGSGDTQYF
CDR3 length: 15
J gene: TRBJ2-3
V gene: TRBV7-2

CDR3 protein: CAWSVRVKQLFF
CDR3 length: 12
J gene: TRBJ1-4
V gene: TRBV30

CDR3 protein: CASSLGQGNEKLFF
CDR3 length: 14
J gene: TRBJ1-4
V gene: TRBV11-1

CDR3 protein: CASSQMAGGIYEQYF
CDR3 length: 15
J gene: TRBJ2-7
V gene: TRBV11-3

CDR3 protein: CASSSGLAGANEQFF
CDR3 length: 15
J gene: TRBJ2-1
V gene: TRBV6-5